The rows below give T cell receptor beta chains drawn from one sample of a study of patients and donors after allogeneic stem cell transplantation. TCRdb recomputed calls from the RT-PCR reads with MiXCR, one row per CDR3 protein. This sample has about a million distinct CDR3 sequences, with about a sixth found just once. The sequenced sample consisted of blood, either unsorted or a sorted T cell fraction (not recorded which). These receptors were obtained from a human donor who was either an allogeneic HSCT recipient or a stem cell or donor lymphocyte infusion donor (not recorded which). It is not recorded whose cells these are; they may come from a transplant donor. The conserved cysteine and the conserved F or W are not part of the CDR3 here. Rows give clone size only sometimes, using once, few, many, or a class for an expanded clone.

>14|NA|TRBJ2-5|TRBV7-6
ASSLPGLAEQETQY
>14|NA|TRBJ1-2|TRBV14
ASSQSGTAPNYGYT
>11|few|TRBJ2-1|TRBV5-6
ASRGDKGHEQF
>12|NA|TRBJ2-5|TRBV6-5
ASSYSQGLETQY
>10|few|TRBJ2-7|TRBV10-3
AISESQNEQY
>8|many|TRBJ2-1|TRBV7-9
ASSHNEQF
>10|many|TRBJ2-4|TRBV5-6
ASSLGKNIQY
>9|NA|TRBJ2-1|TRBV20-1
SARYYNEQF
>12|NA|TRBJ2-1|TRBV20-1
SAQEGPSYNEQF
>16|NA|TRBJ2-1|TRBV11-1
ASSPKKGSEYTYNEQF
>10|NA|TRBJ2-3|TRBV5-5
ASSPDRLAQY
>12|NA|TRBJ1-6|TRBV6-5
ASSYTAGNSPLH
>12|NA|TRBJ1-3|TRBV2
ASSERGTRNTIY
>15|NA|TRBJ2-6|TRBV24-1
ATSDGTSGSGANVLT